Listed here is a single T cell receptor (beta chain). No antigen is known for it. This entry is derived from a study of blood T cell dynamics during melanoma immunotherapy. The time point here: week 3, after first cycle of checkpoint inhibitor. Points from the study as a whole: Unlike progressors, later disease-control patients had W3 repertoires gaining clonality or diversity.

TCRdb keeps only in-frame clones here, not all; method: immunoSEQ multiplex PCR. The sample lists 10,000 to 13,000 clones; more than 70% were seen once. The sequence was collected from a human donor with melanoma. The source material was blood, sampled from a patient treated with checkpoint blockade.

The CDR3: CASSFRALGDIQYF. The CDR3 nucleotides are TGTGCCAGCAGTTTCCGGGCCCTGGGGGACATTCAGTACTTC. This sequence joins TRBV27 and TRBJ2-4; D may correspond to TRBD1 or TRBD2 (5 bases each). The germline V gene encodes CDR1 MNHEY and CDR2 SMNVEV (reference sequence). Trimming removed 3 bases from V and 8 bases from J, with 14 bases in between. CDR3 length equals 14 residues.